This T cell receptor (beta chain) was observed in a study of cytomegalovirus exposure and HLA in healthy donors. Overall study: From 150 million to 200 million T cells, an earlier analysis saw 117 million unique TCR beta sequences.

Study results and limitations: Indistinguishable V segments such as TRBV6-2 and TRBV6-3 were excluded.

The PCR contained 60 Vbeta and 13 Jbeta primers. Some clones are missing from TCRdb's copy, which holds only in-frame ones; the method was immunoSEQ multiplex PCR. The sample table sets out just under 60,000 clones. The CDR3 extends over 13 amino acids. Losses at the gene ends were 4 bases for V and 1 base for J; bases not matched to a gene: 1. CDR1 and CDR2 from the germline V gene are LGHNA and YSLEER. Details on this clone: The target antigen is unknown.

These donors counted as nominally healthy when sampled, but unrecorded immune exposures were likely. Material for sequencing was PBMCs. This sequence was found in a male donor in good health and CMV-seronegative. V gene TRBV4-3 combines with J gene TRBJ2-7; 7 nucleotides align to TRBD1. CDR3: CASSRGQSYEQYF. The CDR3 region has the DNA TGCGCCAGCAGCCGGGGACAGTCCTACGAGCAGTACTTC.